This is a list of T cell receptor beta chains from one sample in a study of cytotoxic CD8 clonotypes in ibrutinib-treated CLL. This table comes from immunoSEQ multiplex PCR, and its TCRdb copy is limited to in-frame clones, with some not included. The sample has some 200,000 clones, roughly 72% seen once. Sample: PBMCs, taken after 24 months of ibrutinib treatment. These receptors came from a human donor with chronic lymphocytic leukemia. The CDR3 runs from the conserved cysteine through the conserved F or W. D genes are given only for firm matches. Some rows mark clone size as missing; the rest say once, few, many or name a class of expanded clone.

CASSLLGVAEAFF	TGTGCCAGCAGCCTGCTTGGGGTGGCTGAAGCTTTCTTT	TRBV7-2	TRBJ1-1	.	.
CASSRNRDPQVYNEQFF	TGTGCCAGCAGCCGGAACAGGGATCCTCAGGTGTACAATGAGCAGTTCTTC	TRBV27	TRBJ2-1	.	.
CASSQQINEKLFF	TGTGCCAGCAGCCAGCAGATAAATGAAAAACTGTTTTTT	TRBV4-2	TRBJ1-4	.	.
CASRKSGRTETQYF	TGTGCCAGCAGAAAAAGCGGGAGAACTGAGACCCAGTACTTC	TRBV7-6	TRBJ2-5	TRBD2	.
CASTPTGTSGPSGELFF	TGTGCCAGCACCCCCACCGGGACTAGCGGTCCAAGCGGGGAGCTGTTTTTT	TRBV5-6	TRBJ2-2	TRBD2	.
CASSDSSRGGPGELFF	TGTGCCAGCAGCGATAGTTCCCGAGGCGGTCCCGGGGAGCTGTTTTTT	TRBV9	TRBJ2-2	.	.
CSVASTEEKLFF	TGCAGCGTTGCGAGCACGGAAGAAAAACTGTTTTTT	TRBV29-1	TRBJ1-4	.	.
CASSSGQGVEQYF	TGTGCCAGCAGTTCGGGACAGGGCGTCGAGCAGTACTTC	TRBV28	TRBJ2-7	TRBD1	few
CASSLEQVSSYEQYF	TGCGCCAGCAGCTTGGAACAGGTCAGTTCCTACGAGCAGTACTTC	TRBV5-1	TRBJ2-7	.	.
CASSIWGQYSGELFF	TGTGCCAGCAGCATATGGGGCCAGTATTCCGGGGAGCTGTTTTTT	TRBV7-9	TRBJ2-2	.	.
CAIPFAEQYF	TGTGCCATCCCGTTCGCCGAGCAGTACTTC	TRBV19	TRBJ2-7	.	.
CASSIDRGTLREQYF	TGTGCCAGTAGTATAGATAGGGGAACTTTAAGAGAGCAGTACTTC	TRBV19	TRBJ2-7	.	.
CASSPQGESDEQFF	TGCGCCAGCAGCCCCCAGGGGGAGTCGGATGAGCAGTTCTTC	TRBV5-1	TRBJ2-1	TRBD1	.
CSAPGQGPYGYTF	TGCAGCGCCCCCGGACAGGGCCCCTATGGCTACACCTTC	TRBV29-1	TRBJ1-2	TRBD1	.
CSVVGGSSGNTIYF	TGCAGCGTTGTAGGGGGGAGCTCTGGAAACACCATATATTTT	TRBV29-1	TRBJ1-3	.	.
CASSLLGREKNEQFF	TGCGCCAGCAGCTTATTGGGGCGGGAGAAAAATGAGCAGTTCTTC	TRBV5-1	TRBJ2-1	TRBD2	.
CASSLFNTGLAKNIQYF	TGTGCCAGCAGTTTGTTCAATACAGGGTTGGCCAAAAACATTCAGTACTTC	TRBV27	TRBJ2-4	.	.
CSVEDRDPTSGEQFF	TGCAGCGTTGAAGATCGGGATCCGACTAGCGGGGAGCAGTTCTTC	TRBV29-1	TRBJ2-1	TRBD2	.
CASSPPSVGTGPGELFF	TGTGCCAGCAGCCCGCCATCCGTGGGGACAGGCCCCGGGGAGCTGTTTTTT	TRBV7-9	TRBJ2-2	TRBD1	.
CASTMGGFSSYNEQFF	TGTGCCAGTACTATGGGGGGGTTCAGCTCCTACAATGAGCAGTTCTTC	TRBV19	TRBJ2-1	TRBD2	.
CASSQKTSGTNEQYF	TGCGCCAGCAGCCAAAAAACTAGCGGGACCAACGAGCAGTACTTC	TRBV5-1	TRBJ2-7	TRBD2	once
CASSRDRASYEQYF	TGCGCCAGCAGCAGGGACAGGGCCTCCTACGAGCAGTACTTC	TRBV5-1	TRBJ2-7	TRBD1	.
CATSRGLAWETQYF	TGTGCCACCAGCAGAGGACTAGCGTGGGAGACCCAGTACTTC	TRBV15	TRBJ2-5	TRBD2	.
CASREATGVYEQYF	TGTGCCAGCAGGGAGGCGACAGGGGTCTACGAGCAGTACTTC	TRBV7-2	TRBJ2-7	TRBD1	.
CASSRGQGQETQYF	TGTGCCAGCAGTCGCGGACAGGGTCAAGAGACCCAGTACTTC	TRBV27	TRBJ2-5	TRBD1	.
CASSYSGLYGYTF	TGTGCCAGCAGTTACTCAGGACTCTATGGCTACACCTTC	TRBV6-5	TRBJ1-2	.	.
CASSLVSSYEQYF	TGTGCCAGCAGCTTAGTGAGCTCCTACGAGCAGTACTTC	TRBV13	TRBJ2-7	.	.
CASSGGLAGAYNEQFF	TGTGCCAGCAGTGGAGGACTAGCGGGGGCCTACAATGAGCAGTTCTTC	TRBV6-1	TRBJ2-1	TRBD2	.
CASSARDTWGYTF	TGTGCCAGCAGCGCGCGTGACACGTGGGGCTACACCTTC	TRBV5-4	TRBJ1-2	.	.
CASSLGTSGTLQYF	TGCGCCAGCAGCTTAGGGACTAGCGGGACTCTGCAGTACTTC	TRBV5-1	TRBJ2-7	TRBD2	.
CASTLGWTAVNTEAFF	TGTGCCAGTACCTTGGGCTGGACAGCCGTGAACACTGAAGCTTTCTTT	TRBV19	TRBJ1-1	.	.
CASSQTLAGVETQYF	TGTGCCAGCAGCCAAACTTTAGCGGGAGTAGAGACCCAGTACTTC	TRBV14	TRBJ2-5	TRBD2	.
CASSLSAGVEYEQYF	TGCGCCAGCAGCTTGTCGGCGGGAGTGGAGTACGAGCAGTACTTC	TRBV5-1	TRBJ2-7	TRBD2	.
CASSPGGTQYF	TGTGCCAGCAGCCCGGGGGGTACGCAGTATTTT	TRBV14	TRBJ2-3	TRBD2	.
CASSPFQLAVGDTQYF	TGCGCCAGCAGCCCATTTCAGCTAGCGGTGGGAGATACGCAGTATTTT	TRBV4-3	TRBJ2-3	TRBD2	.
CAWSVEFNEKLFF	TGTGCCTGGAGCGTCGAGTTCAATGAAAAACTGTTTTTT	TRBV30	TRBJ1-4	.	once
CASSRPFSNQPQHF	TGTGCCAGCAGTCGGCCATTTAGCAATCAGCCCCAGCATTTT	TRBV28	TRBJ1-5	.	once
CASSQELQFWDTEAFF	TGTGCCAGCAGCCAAGAGCTTCAGTTTTGGGACACTGAAGCTTTCTTT	TRBV4-2	TRBJ1-1	.	.
CASLSGSSYNEQFF	TGTGCCAGTCTCAGCGGGAGCTCCTACAATGAGCAGTTCTTC	TRBV19	TRBJ2-1	TRBD2	.
CASSPELAGGYEQYF	TGTGCCAGCAGCCCAGAGCTAGCGGGAGGTTACGAGCAGTACTTC	TRBV4-2	TRBJ2-7	TRBD2	.
CASRGVAGEMGYEQFF	TGTGCCAGCAGGGGAGTGGCGGGGGAAATGGGATATGAGCAGTTCTTC	TRBV27	TRBJ2-1	TRBD2	.
CASSLEGRGNTEAFF	TGTGCCAGCAGCTTGGAGGGCAGGGGGAACACTGAAGCTTTCTTT	TRBV5-6	TRBJ1-1	.	.
CASTDSSNQPQHF	TGTGCCAGCACGGATTCGAGCAATCAGCCCCAGCATTTT	TRBV18	TRBJ1-5	.	.
CASSGDTYEQYF	TGCGCCAGCAGCGGGGACACATACGAGCAGTACTTC	TRBV4-3	TRBJ2-7	.	.
CASSYPSGNQPQHF	TGTGCCAGCAGTTATCCATCGGGCAATCAGCCCCAGCATTTT	TRBV28	TRBJ1-5	.	.
CASRSNNEQFF	TGTGCCAGCAGGTCGAACAATGAGCAGTTCTTC	TRBV25-1	TRBJ2-1	.	.
CAISESNTPNEQFF	TGTGCCATCAGTGAGTCTAATACCCCCAATGAGCAGTTCTTC	TRBV10-3	TRBJ2-1	.	few
CASRRQGVNGYTF	TGTGCCAGCAGGAGGCAGGGGGTAAATGGCTACACCTTC	TRBV6-5	TRBJ1-2	TRBD1	few
CSVESIYNEQFF	TGCAGCGTGGAATCAATTTACAATGAGCAGTTCTTC	TRBV29-1	TRBJ2-1	.	few
CASSELWGTDTQYF	TGTGCCAGCAGTGAATTGTGGGGCACAGATACGCAGTATTTT	TRBV25-1	TRBJ2-3	.	.
CASSKPPGQDYSNQPQHF	TGTGCCAGCAGCAAACCACCGGGACAGGACTATAGCAATCAGCCCCAGCATTTT	TRBV21-1	TRBJ1-5	.	.
CASSFWVTGWDEQFF	TGTGCCAGCAGCTTCTGGGTCACAGGGTGGGATGAGCAGTTCTTC	TRBV5-4	TRBJ2-1	.	few
CASSPQIMGSGFYNEQFF	TGTGCCAGCAGCCCACAAATAATGGGTAGCGGGTTCTACAATGAGCAGTTCTTC	TRBV7-2	TRBJ2-1	TRBD2	.
CASSPIKGLAGVSEQFF	TGTGCCAGCAGCCCTATCAAGGGACTAGCGGGAGTCAGTGAGCAGTTCTTC	TRBV4-2	TRBJ2-1	TRBD2	.
CASSNGRNEQYF	TGTGCCAGCAGCAACGGACGAAACGAGCAGTACTTC	TRBV7-9	TRBJ2-7	.	.